Below, 17 T cell receptor beta chains from the same sample are listed, as sequenced in a study of blood T cells in healthy people across ages. Next came a second PCR, run for roughly 7 to 12 cycles, which used a sample-barcoded 5' primer along with a J-beta primer mix. MiXCR, run by TCRdb on the 5' RACE reads, gives a single entry per CDR3 protein. This table has roughly 700,000 distinct CDR3 sequences, around a quarter appearing once. The same sample was also studied in work on T cells of mothers and their children.

What was sequenced was blood. The receptors here all came from a boy younger than 18 in good health.

This clonotype was found a few times. One end of the junction does not line up with germline, which may come from a read error. The chain combines TRBV4-3 with TRBJ2-7, with 7 bases lining up with TRBD2. Germline assignment: CDR1 LGHNA and CDR2 YSLEER. The CDR3 is 15 amino acids. This CDR3 is CASSQDLAASYVQYF. CDR3 sequence (DNA): TGCGCCAGCAGCCAAGACCTAGCGGCCTCCTACGTGCAGTACTTC.

CDR3 sequence (DNA): TGTGCCAGCAGTTTTGGAGGGACTGCTAACGAGCAGTACTTC. Protein product: CASSFGGTANEQYF. The rearrangement uses TRBV12-3 or TRBV12-4 and TRBJ2-7, with D possibly being TRBD2 (6 bases). The CDR3 sequence is 14 residues long. Trimming took off 3 bases at V and 5 bases at J, with 14 bases between the two ends.

The table lists this clonotype with a few counts. At one of its ends the junction is not consistent with the germline gene, which may arise from a read error. This chain connects TRBV6-5 to TRBJ2-3, with TRBD2 identical over 8 bases. The CDR3 contains 16 residues. The germline gives CDR1 MNHEY, CDR2 SVGAGI. The CDR3 DNA is TGTGCCAGCAGTTACTCAGGCGGGGGGCGCACAGTTACGCAGTATTTT. Translated, it gives CASSYSGGGRTVTQYF.

This clonotype was seen more than once but under ten times. The chain carries TRBV20-1 and TRBJ2-4; D might be TRBD2 (5 bases). Germline V lookup: CDR1 DFQATT, CDR2 SNEGSKA (reference sequence). Trimming shortened V by 1 base and J by 0 bases, and 10 bases separated the two germline ends. The length of the CDR3 is 15 residues. The CDR3 region has the DNA TGCAGTGCTAGAGTCGGGGAGATAGCCAAAAACATTCAGTACTTC. This codes for CSARVGEIAKNIQYF.

V and J are TRBV29-1 and TRBJ2-1, with 7 bases matching TRBD2. The V gene end was trimmed by 7 bases and the J gene end by 6 bases; junction bases not matched to a gene: 15. This CDR3 contains 15 residues. Germline lookup yields CDR1 SQVTM and CDR2 ANQGSEA. The chain's CDR3 is CSANDLASGLNEQFF. The CDR3 DNA reads as TGCAGCGCCAACGACCTGGCTAGCGGACTCAATGAGCAGTTCTTC.

The chain couples TRBV29-1 to TRBJ2-3; 9 nucleotides line up with TRBD1. The V segment lost 7 bases and the J segment 3 bases; nucleotides outside the gene matches: 11. Germline CDR1 is SQVTM and CDR2 is ANQGSEA. This CDR3 has 15 residues. The CDR3 nucleotides read TGCAGCGCCCCCTCGGACAGGGGATTTACAGATACGCAGTATTTT. Its protein is CSAPSDRGFTDTQYF.

The V call is TRBV2, the J call TRBJ2-1; D could derive from TRBD1 or TRBD2 (5 bases each). CDR3 length equals 22 residues. Germline CDR1 and CDR2: SNHLY and FYNNEI. The V and J ends lost 4 bases and 0 bases respectively, with 31 bases between them. CDR3 residues: CASSVEEVARVPRQSSYNEQFF. CDR3 nucleotide sequence: TGTGCCAGCAGTGTAGAGGAGGTGGCCAGGGTCCCCAGACAATCCTCCTACAATGAGCAGTTCTTC.

The J gene is TRBJ2-7, the V gene TRBV19; D unresolved. The CDR3 contains 14 residues. Trimming cost V 5 bases and J 0 bases, with 11 bases left between them. Germline V CDR1 and CDR2: LNHDA, SQIVND (reference sequence). The CDR3 DNA follows: TGTGCCAGTAGTGATACAAAGAGCTCCTACGAGCAGTACTTC. This translates into CASSDTKSSYEQYF.

In its sample, this clonotype was seen a few times. The chain joins TRBV7-6 to TRBJ2-5; 7 nucleotides line up with TRBD1. V shed 5 bases and J 11 bases; nucleotides not matched to a gene: 11. The CDR3 length is 13 residues. CDR1 is SGHVS and CDR2 is FNYEAQ in the germline V gene. The CDR3: CASSAGTVKEQYF. The CDR3, as DNA: TGTGCCAGCAGCGCCGGGACAGTAAAGGAGCAGTACTTC.

The table lists this clonotype with a few counts. This chain joins TRBV20-1 and TRBJ2-5; 10 nucleotides match TRBD2. TRBJ2-1 matches the DNA end more closely, so the J call is doubtful. The CDR3 consists of 15 residues. CDR1 DFQATT and CDR2 SNEGSKA come from the germline V gene (reference sequence). CDR3 sequence reads: CSASSGGAWVSEQFF. The CDR3 coding sequence is TGCAGTGCGTCCAGCGGGGGGGCCTGGGTTAGTGAGCAGTTCTTC.

This clonotype appeared a few times. The rearrangement links TRBV20-1 to TRBJ1-2; a weak D match, TRBD1 (5 bases). Trimming removed 6 bases at V and 2 bases at J, with 25 bases between. Germline values: CDR1 DFQATT, CDR2 SNEGSKA (reference sequence). The CDR3 contains 17 residues. CDR3 sequence (DNA): TGCAGTGCAAGGGGTGGGACCTTCTCCTTGCGGAACTATGGCTACACCTTC. It yields the protein CSARGGTFSLRNYGYTF.

This clonotype was seen only a few times. At one end, the junction sequence differs from germline, possibly due to a read error. This chain links TRBV6-5 with TRBJ2-7; TRBD1 matches 7 bases. Germline-derived CDR1 and CDR2 are MNHEY and SVGAGI. The CDR3 is made up of 13 amino acids. The CDR3 loop is CASSYSTGRPWFF. The CDR3 region has the DNA TGTGCCAGCAGTTACTCGACAGGGCGGCCCTGGTTCTTC.

The sample holds a few counts of this clonotype. V usage is TRBV6-5 and J usage is TRBJ2-1; D not resolved. The CDR3 length is 12 residues. CDR1 MNHEY and CDR2 SVGAGI come from the germline V gene. V lost 5 bases, J lost 7 bases, and 9 bases lay in between. As DNA, the CDR3 is TGTGCCAGCAGTCAGGACGAAAATGAGCAGTTCTTC. This translates into CASSQDENEQFF.

The V and J genes are TRBV20-1 and TRBJ2-1; possible D gene TRBD2, 5 bases. Trimming shortened V by 5 bases and J by 2 bases, and 13 bases separated the two germline ends. Germline-derived CDR1 and CDR2 are DFQATT and SNEGSKA (reference sequence). This CDR3 has 14 amino acids. The CDR3 nucleotides are TGCAGTGCTGCCTCCGACGGGGCCTACAATGAGCAGTTCTTC. This codes for CSAASDGAYNEQFF.

This clonotype was found a few times. CDR3 protein: CASSQVDLGFGNQPQHF. Written as DNA, the CDR3 is TGCGCCAGCAGCCAAGTTGATTTAGGTTTCGGGAATCAGCCCCAGCATTTT. V gene TRBV4-1 combines with J gene TRBJ1-5; D is uncertain. V was pared by 1 base and J by 4 bases, with 17 bases between. The CDR3 contains 17 residues. In germline, CDR1 is MGHRA, CDR2 YSYEKL.

The chain employs TRBV12-5 and TRBJ2-5, with D perhaps TRBD2 (5 bases). This CDR3 has 16 amino acids. Trimming took off 7 bases at V and 2 bases at J, with 20 bases between the two ends. CDR1 is LGHNT, CDR2 FRNRAP, per germline. This CDR3 reads CASELRVGAGQETQYF. As DNA, the CDR3 is TGTGCTAGTGAATTGAGGGTCGGTGCAGGACAAGAGACCCAGTACTTC.

This chain links TRBV12-3 or TRBV12-4 with TRBJ2-3; D might be TRBD2 (6 bases). This CDR3 spans 11 amino acids. The DNA for the CDR3 is TGTACTAGCACAGCCACAGATACGCAGTATTTT. Protein: CTSTATDTQYF.